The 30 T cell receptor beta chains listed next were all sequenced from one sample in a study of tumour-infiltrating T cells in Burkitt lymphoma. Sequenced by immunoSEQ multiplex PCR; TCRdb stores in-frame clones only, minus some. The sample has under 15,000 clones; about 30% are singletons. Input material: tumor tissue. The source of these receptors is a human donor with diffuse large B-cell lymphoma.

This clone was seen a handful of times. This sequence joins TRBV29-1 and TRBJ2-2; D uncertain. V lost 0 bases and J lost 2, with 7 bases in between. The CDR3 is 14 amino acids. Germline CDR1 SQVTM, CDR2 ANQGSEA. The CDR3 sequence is CSVEEGFNTGELFF. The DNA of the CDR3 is TGCAGCGTTGAAGAGGGATTTAACACCGGGGAGCTGTTTTTT.

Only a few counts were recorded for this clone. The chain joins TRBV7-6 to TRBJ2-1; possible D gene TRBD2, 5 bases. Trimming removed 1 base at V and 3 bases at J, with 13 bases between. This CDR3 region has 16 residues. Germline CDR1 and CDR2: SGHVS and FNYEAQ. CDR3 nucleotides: TGTGCCAGCAGCTTAGGCGGACTTCATATCTACAATGAGCAGTTCTTC. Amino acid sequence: CASSLGGLHIYNEQFF.

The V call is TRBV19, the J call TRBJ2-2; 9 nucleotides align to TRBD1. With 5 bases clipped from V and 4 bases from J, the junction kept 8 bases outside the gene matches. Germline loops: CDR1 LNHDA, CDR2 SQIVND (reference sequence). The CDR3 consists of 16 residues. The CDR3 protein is CASSPRTGAITGELFF. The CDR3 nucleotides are TGTGCCAGTAGTCCCAGGACAGGGGCTATCACCGGGGAGCTGTTTTTT.

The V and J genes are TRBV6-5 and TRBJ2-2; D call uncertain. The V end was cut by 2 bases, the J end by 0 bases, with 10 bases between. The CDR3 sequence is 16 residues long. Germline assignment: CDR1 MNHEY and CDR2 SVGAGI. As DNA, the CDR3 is TGTGCCAGCAGTTACACCCTCTGGACGAACACCGGGGAGCTGTTTTTT. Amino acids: CASSYTLWTNTGELFF.

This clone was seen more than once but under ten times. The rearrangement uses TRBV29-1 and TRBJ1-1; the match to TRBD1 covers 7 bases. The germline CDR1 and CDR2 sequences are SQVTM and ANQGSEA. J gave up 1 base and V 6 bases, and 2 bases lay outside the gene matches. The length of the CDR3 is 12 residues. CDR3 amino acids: CSVRDRNTEAFF. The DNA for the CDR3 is TGCAGCGTAAGGGACAGGAACACTGAAGCTTTCTTT.

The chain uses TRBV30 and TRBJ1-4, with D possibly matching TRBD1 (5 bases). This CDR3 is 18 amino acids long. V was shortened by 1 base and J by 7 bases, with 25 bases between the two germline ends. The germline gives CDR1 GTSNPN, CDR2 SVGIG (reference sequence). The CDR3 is CAWSADRLRGRGGEKLFF. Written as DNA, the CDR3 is TGTGCCTGGAGTGCCGACCGGCTAAGGGGAAGGGGTGGTGAAAAACTGTTTTTT.

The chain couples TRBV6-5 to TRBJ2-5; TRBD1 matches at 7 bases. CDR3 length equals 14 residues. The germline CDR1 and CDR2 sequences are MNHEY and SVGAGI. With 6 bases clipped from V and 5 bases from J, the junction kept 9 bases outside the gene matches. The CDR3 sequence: CASRPGQVGETQYF. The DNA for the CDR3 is TGTGCCAGCAGACCCGGACAGGTGGGGGAGACCCAGTACTTC.

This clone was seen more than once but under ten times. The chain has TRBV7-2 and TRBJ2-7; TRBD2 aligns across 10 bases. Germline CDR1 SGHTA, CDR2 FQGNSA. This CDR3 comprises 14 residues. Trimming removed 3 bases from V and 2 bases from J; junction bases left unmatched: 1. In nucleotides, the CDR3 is TGTGCCAGCAGCTTGGGACTAGCGACCTACGAGCAGTACTTC. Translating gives CASSLGLATYEQYF.

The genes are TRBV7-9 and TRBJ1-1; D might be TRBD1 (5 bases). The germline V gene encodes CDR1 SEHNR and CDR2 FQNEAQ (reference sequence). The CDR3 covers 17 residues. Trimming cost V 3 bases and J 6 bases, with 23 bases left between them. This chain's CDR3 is CASSFLPGRGVRAEAFF. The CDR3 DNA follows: TGTGCCAGCAGCTTCCTACCTGGGAGAGGGGTACGCGCTGAAGCTTTCTTT.

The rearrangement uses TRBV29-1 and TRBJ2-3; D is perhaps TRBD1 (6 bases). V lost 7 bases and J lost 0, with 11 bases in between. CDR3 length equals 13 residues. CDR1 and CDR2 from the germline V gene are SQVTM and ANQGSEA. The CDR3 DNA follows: TGCAGCGGAGAGGGGGACAGCACAGATACGCAGTATTTT. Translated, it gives CSGEGDSTDTQYF.

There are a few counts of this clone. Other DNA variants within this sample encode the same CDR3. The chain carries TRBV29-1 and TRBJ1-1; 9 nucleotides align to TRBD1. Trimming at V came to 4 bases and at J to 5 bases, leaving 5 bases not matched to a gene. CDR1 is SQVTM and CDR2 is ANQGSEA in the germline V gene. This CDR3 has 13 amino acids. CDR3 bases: TGCAGCGTTGTCGGGACAGGGAGAACTGAAGCTTTCTTT. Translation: CSVVGTGRTEAFF.

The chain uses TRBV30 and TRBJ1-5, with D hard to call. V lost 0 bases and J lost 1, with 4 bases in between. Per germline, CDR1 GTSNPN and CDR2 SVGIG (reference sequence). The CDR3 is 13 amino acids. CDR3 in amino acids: CAWSVESNQPQHF. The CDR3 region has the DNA TGTGCCTGGAGTGTTGAGAGCAATCAGCCCCAGCATTTT.

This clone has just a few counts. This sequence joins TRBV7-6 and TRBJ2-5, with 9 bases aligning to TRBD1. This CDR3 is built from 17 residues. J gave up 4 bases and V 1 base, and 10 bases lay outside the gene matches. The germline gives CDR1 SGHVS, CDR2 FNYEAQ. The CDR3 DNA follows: TGTGCCAGCAGCTTAGAACAGGGGGCGGTTCGGGGAGAGACCCAGTACTTC. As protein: CASSLEQGAVRGETQYF.

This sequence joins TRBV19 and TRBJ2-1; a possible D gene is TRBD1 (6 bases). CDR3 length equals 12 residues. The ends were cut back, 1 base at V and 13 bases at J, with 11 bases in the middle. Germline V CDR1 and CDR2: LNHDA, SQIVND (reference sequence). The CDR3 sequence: CASSIVTGPQFF. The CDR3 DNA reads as TGTGCCAGTAGTATAGTGACAGGCCCTCAGTTCTTC.

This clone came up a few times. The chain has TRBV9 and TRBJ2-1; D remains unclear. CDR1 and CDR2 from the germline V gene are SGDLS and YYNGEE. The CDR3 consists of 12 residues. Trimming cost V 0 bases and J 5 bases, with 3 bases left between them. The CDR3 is CASSVGDNEQFF. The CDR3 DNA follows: TGTGCCAGCAGCGTAGGGGACAATGAGCAGTTCTTC.

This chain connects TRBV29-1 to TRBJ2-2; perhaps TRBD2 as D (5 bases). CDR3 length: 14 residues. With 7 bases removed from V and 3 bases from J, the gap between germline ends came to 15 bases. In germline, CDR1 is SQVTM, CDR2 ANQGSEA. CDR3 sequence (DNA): TGCAGCGCCATAAGCTTACTAGACACCGGGGAGCTGTTTTTT. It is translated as CSAISLLDTGELFF.

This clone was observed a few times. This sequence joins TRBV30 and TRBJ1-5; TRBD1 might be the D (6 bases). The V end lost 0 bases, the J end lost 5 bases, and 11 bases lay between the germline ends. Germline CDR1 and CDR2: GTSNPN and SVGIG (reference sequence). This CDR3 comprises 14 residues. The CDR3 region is CAWSVGQGYQPQHF. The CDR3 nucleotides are TGTGCCTGGAGTGTAGGCCAGGGGTATCAGCCCCAGCATTTT. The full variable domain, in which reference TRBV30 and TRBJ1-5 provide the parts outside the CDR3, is SQTIHQWPATLVQPVGSPLSLECTVEGTSNPNLYWYRQAAGRGLQLLFYSVGIGQISSEVPQNLSASRPQDRQFILSSKKLLLSDSGFYLCAWSVGQGYQPQHFGDGTRLSIL.

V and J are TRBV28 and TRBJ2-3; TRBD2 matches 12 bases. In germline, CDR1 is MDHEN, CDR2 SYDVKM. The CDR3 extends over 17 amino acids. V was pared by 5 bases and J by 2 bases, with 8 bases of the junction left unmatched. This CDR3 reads CASSKPGLAGPTDTQYF. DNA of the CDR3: TGTGCCAGCAGTAAACCAGGACTAGCGGGGCCCACAGATACGCAGTATTTT.

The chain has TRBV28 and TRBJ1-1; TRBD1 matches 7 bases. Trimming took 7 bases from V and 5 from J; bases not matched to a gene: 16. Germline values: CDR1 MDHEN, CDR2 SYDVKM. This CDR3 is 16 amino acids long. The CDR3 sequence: CASMTGIGYPRTEAFF. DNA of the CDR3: TGTGCCAGCATGACAGGGATTGGGTACCCTAGGACTGAAGCTTTCTTT.

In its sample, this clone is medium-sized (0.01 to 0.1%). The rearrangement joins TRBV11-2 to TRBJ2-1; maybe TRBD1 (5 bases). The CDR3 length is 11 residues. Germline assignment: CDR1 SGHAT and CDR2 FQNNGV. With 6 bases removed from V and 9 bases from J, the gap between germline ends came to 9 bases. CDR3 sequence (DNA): TGTGCCAGCAGTGGGGCTTTTGAGCAGTTCTTC. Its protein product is CASSGAFEQFF.

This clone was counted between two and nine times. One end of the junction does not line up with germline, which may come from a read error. The CDR3, as DNA: TGTGCCAGCAGTCAAGTATTAGCGGGAGGCGCCGGGGAGCTGTTTTTT. Protein product: CASSQVLAGGAGELFF. The gene calls are TRBV4-2 and TRBJ2-2, with TRBD2 matching 10 bases. Germline V gene lookup returns CDR1 LGHNA and CDR2 YNFKEQ. The CDR3 sequence is 16 residues long.

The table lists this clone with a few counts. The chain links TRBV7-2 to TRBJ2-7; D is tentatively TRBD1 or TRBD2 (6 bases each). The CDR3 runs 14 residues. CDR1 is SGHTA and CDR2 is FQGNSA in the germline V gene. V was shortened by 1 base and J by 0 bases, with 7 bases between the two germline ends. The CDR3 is CASSLGGASYEQYF. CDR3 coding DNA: TGTGCCAGCAGCTTAGGGGGGGCCTCCTACGAGCAGTACTTC.

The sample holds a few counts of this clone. The CDR3 region is CSVGDRNTEAFF. CDR3 nucleotides: TGCAGCGTGGGGGACAGAAACACTGAAGCTTTCTTT. The rearrangement uses TRBV29-1 and TRBJ1-1; TRBD1 aligns across 7 bases. The CDR3 extends over 12 amino acids. CDR1 and CDR2 (germline): SQVTM, ANQGSEA. V lost 6 bases to trimming and J lost 2 bases; unmatched junction nucleotides: 3.

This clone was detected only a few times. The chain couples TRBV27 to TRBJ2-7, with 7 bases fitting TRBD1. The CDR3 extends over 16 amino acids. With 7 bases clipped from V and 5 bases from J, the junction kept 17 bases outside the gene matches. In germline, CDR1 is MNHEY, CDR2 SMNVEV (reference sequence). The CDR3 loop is CASTPTRDRDRNEQYF. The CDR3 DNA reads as TGTGCCAGCACCCCAACGCGTGACAGGGATCGCAACGAGCAGTACTTC.

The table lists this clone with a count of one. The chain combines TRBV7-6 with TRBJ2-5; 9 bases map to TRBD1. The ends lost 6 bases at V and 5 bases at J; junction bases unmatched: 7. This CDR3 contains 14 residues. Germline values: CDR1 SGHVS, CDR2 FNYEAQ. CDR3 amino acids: CASSVDRGRETQYF. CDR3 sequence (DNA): TGTGCCAGCAGTGTGGACAGGGGCAGGGAGACCCAGTACTTC.

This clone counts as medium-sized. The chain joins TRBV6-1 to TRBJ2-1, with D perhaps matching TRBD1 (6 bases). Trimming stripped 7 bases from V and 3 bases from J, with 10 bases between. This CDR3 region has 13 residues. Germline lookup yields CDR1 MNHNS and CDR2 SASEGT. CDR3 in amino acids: CASNRAYYNEQFF. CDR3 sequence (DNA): TGTGCCAGCAACAGGGCGTACTACAATGAGCAGTTCTTC.

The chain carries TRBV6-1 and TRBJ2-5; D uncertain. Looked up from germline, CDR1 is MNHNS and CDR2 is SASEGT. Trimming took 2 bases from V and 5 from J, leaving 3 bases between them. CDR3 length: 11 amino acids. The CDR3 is CASSEMETQYF. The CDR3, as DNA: TGTGCCAGCAGTGAAATGGAGACCCAGTACTTC.

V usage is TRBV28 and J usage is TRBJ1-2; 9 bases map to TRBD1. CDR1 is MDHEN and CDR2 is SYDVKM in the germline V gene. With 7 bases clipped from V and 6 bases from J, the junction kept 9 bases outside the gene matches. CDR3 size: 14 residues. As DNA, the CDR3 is TGTGCCAGCAAGTACTCGGGACAGGGAAATGGCTACACCTTC. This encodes CASKYSGQGNGYTF.

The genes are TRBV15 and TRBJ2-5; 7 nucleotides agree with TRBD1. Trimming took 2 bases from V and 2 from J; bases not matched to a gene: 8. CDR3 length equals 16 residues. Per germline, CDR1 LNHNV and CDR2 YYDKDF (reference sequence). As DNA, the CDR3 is TGTGCCACCAGCAGAAGGGGACAGAGGGGGCAAGAGACCCAGTACTTC. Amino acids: CATSRRGQRGQETQYF.

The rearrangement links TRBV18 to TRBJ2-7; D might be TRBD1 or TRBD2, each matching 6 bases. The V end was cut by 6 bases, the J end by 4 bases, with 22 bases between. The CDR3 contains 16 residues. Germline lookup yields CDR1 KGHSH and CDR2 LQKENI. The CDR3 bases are TGTGCCAGCTCTAAAACACGGACGGAAGGGGGGTACGAGCAGTACTTC. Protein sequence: CASSKTRTEGGYEQYF.